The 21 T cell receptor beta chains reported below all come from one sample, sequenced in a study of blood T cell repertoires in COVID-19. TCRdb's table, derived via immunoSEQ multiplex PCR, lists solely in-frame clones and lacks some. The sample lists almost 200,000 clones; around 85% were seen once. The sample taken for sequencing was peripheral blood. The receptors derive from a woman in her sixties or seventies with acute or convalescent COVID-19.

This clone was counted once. The CDR3 region is CASSPYAGDKNIQYF. The CDR3 nucleotides are TGCGCCAGCAGCCCGTACGCCGGGGACAAAAACATTCAGTACTTC. The rearrangement joins TRBV5-1 to TRBJ2-4; D is perhaps TRBD2 (5 bases). The germline gives CDR1 SGHRS, CDR2 YFSETQ. The CDR3 sequence is 15 residues long. V lost 4 bases and J lost 3, with 14 bases in between.

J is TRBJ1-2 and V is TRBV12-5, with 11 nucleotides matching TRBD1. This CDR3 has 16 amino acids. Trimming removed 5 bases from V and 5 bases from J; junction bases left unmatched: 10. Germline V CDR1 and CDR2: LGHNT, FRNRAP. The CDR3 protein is CASGPGQGAGWYGYTF. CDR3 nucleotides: TGTGCTAGTGGTCCCGGACAGGGGGCAGGATGGTATGGCTACACCTTC.

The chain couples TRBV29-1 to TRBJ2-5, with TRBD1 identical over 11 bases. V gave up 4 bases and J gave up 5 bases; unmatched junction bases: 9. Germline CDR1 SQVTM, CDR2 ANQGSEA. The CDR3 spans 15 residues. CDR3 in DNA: TGCAGCGTTGCGAAGGACAGGGGGCCTGGGGAGACCCAGTACTTC. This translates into CSVAKDRGPGETQYF.

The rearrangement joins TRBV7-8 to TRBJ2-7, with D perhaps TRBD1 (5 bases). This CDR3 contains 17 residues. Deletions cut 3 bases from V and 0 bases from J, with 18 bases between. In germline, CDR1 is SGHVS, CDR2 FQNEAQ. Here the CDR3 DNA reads TGTGCCAGCAGCTTTGTAGGGGCGAGCTCCACCTCCTACGAGCAGTACTTC. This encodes CASSFVGASSTSYEQYF.

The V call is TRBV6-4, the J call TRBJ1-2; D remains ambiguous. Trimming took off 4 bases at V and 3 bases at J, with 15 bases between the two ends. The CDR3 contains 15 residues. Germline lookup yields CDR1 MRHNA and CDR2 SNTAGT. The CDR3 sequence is CASSAGAQSHYGYTF. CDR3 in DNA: TGTGCCAGCAGTGCGGGAGCACAGTCCCACTATGGCTACACCTTC.

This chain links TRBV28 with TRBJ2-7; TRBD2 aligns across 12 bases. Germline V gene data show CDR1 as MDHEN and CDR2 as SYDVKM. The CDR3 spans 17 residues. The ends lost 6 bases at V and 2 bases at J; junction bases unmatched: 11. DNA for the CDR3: TGTGCCAGCAGCCCAGAAACTCTAGCGGGAGGGCCCTACGAGCAGTACTTC. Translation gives CASSPETLAGGPYEQYF.

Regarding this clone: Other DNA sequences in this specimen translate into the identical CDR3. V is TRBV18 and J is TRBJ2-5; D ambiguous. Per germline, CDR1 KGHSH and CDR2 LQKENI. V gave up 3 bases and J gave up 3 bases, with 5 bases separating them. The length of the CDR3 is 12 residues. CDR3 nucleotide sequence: TGTGCCAGCTCACCCCTAGAAGAGACCCAGTACTTC. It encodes CASSPLEETQYF.

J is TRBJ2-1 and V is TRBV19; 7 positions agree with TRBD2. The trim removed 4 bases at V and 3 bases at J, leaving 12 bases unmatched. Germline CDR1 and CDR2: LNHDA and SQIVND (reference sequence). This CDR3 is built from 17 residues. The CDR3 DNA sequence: TGTGCCAGTAGTAGCGGCGGTCTAGCGGAGTTCTACAATGAGCAGTTCTTC. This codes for CASSSGGLAEFYNEQFF.

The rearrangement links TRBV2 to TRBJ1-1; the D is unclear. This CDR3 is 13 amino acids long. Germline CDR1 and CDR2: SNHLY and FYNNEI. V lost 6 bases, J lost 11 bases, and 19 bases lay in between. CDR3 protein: CASSSLMTGDAFF. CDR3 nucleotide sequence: TGTGCCAGCAGCTCCCTTATGACGGGTGATGCTTTCTTT.

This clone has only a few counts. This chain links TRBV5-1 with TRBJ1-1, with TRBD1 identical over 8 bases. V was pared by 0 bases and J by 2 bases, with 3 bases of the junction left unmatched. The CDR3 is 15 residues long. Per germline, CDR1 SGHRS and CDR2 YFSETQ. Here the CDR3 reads CASSLGDRFNTEAFF. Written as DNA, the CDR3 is TGCGCCAGCAGCTTGGGGGACAGGTTCAACACTGAAGCTTTCTTT.

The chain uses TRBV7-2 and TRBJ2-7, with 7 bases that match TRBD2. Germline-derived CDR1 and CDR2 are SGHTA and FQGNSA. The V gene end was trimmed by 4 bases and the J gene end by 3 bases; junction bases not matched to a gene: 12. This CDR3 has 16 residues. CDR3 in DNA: TGTGCCAGCAGCTCCGGAGGTGGGAGGGTGTTCTACGAGCAGTACTTC. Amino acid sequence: CASSSGGGRVFYEQYF.

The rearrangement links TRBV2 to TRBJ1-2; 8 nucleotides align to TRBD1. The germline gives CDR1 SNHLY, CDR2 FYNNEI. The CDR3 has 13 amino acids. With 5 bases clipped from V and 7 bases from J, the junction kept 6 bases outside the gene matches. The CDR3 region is CASSQGQGGGYTF. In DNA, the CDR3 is TGTGCCAGCAGTCAAGGACAGGGAGGTGGCTACACCTTC.

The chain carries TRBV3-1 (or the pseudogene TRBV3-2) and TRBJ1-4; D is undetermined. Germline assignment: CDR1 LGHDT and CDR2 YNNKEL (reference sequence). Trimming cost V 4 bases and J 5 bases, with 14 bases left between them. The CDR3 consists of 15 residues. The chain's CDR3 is CASSPGQVPNEKLFF. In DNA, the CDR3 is TGTGCCAGCAGCCCCGGCCAGGTCCCGAATGAAAAACTGTTTTTT.

This CDR3 reads CASSLFQGTSSSYNSPLHF. Here the CDR3 DNA reads TGTGCCAGCAGTTTATTTCAGGGGACAAGTAGCTCCTATAATTCACCCCTCCACTTT. The genes are TRBV28 and TRBJ1-6; maybe TRBD1 (6 bases). V was pared by 1 base and J by 0 bases, with 16 bases between. Germline-derived CDR1 and CDR2 are MDHEN and SYDVKM. This CDR3 region has 19 residues.

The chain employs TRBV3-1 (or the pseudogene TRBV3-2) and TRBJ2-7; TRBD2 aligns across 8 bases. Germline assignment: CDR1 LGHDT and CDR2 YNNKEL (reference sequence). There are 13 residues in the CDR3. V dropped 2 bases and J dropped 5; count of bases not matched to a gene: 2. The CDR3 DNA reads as TGTGCCAGCAGCCAACGGGGGGGCGACGAGCAGTACTTC. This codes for CASSQRGGDEQYF.

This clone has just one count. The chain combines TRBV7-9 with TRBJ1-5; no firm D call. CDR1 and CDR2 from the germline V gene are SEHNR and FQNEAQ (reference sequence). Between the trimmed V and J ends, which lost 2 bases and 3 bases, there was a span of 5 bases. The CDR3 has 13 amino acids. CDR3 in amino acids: CASSLQVNQPQHF. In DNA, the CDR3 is TGTGCCAGCAGCTTACAGGTCAATCAGCCCCAGCATTTT. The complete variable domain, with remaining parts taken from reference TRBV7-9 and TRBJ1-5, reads DTGVSQNPRHKITKRGQNVTFRCDPISEHNRLYWYRQTLGQGPEFLTYFQNEAQLEKSRLLSDRFSAERPKGSFSTLEIQRTEQGDSAMYLCASSLQVNQPQHFGDGTRLSIL.

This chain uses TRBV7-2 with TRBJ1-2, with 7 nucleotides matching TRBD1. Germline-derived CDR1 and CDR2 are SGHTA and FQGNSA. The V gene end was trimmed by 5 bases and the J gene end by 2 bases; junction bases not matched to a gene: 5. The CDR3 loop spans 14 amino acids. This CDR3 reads CASSQDRANYGYTF. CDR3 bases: TGTGCCAGCAGCCAAGACAGGGCGAACTATGGCTACACCTTC.

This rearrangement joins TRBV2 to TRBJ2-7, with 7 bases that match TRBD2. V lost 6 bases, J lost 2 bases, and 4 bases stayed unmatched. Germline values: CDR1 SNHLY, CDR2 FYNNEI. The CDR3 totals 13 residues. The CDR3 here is CASSPGLPYEQYF. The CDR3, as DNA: TGTGCCAGCAGCCCGGGACTACCCTACGAGCAGTACTTC.

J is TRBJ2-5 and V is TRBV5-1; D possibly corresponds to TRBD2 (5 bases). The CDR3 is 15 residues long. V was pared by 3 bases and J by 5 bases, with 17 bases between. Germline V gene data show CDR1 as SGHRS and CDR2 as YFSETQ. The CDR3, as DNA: TGCGCCAGCAGCTCTGGACTCCAGGCTAGTGAGACCCAGTACTTC. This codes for CASSSGLQASETQYF.

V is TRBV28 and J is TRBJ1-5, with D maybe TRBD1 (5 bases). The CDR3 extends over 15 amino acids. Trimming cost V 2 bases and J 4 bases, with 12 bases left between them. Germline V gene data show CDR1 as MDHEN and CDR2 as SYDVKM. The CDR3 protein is CASSLGGVGNQPQHF. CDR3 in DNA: TGTGCCAGCAGTTTAGGGGGGGTGGGAAATCAGCCCCAGCATTTT.

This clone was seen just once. CDR3 protein: CASSLTVTSGGAVYEQFF. CDR3 nucleotides: TGTGCCAGCAGCTTGACAGTTACTAGCGGGGGGGCCGTTTATGAGCAGTTCTTC. The chain uses TRBV11-2 and TRBJ2-1, with 13 bases that match TRBD2. Germline V lookup: CDR1 SGHAT, CDR2 FQNNGV. The V segment lost 3 bases and the J segment 8 bases; nucleotides outside the gene matches: 13. The CDR3 contains 18 residues.